Below, 23 T cell receptor beta chains from the same sample are listed, as sequenced in a study of siplizumab effects on memory and regulatory T cells. Clones were sequenced by immunoSEQ multiplex PCR, and TCRdb holds only the in-frame ones, with some missing. This sample yields 9,200 or so clones, of which over 60% are seen a single time; less than 80% belongs to the top ten. The source material was effector memory CD8+ T cells sorted from blood. Subset noted: unstimulated CD8+ effector memory T cells. These receptors came from a human donor in good health.

The chain links TRBV27 to TRBJ1-4; weak D call: TRBD1 (5 bases). Trimming cost V 2 bases and J 4 bases, with 11 bases left between them. Germline assignment: CDR1 MNHEY and CDR2 SMNVEV (reference sequence). This CDR3 is 15 amino acids long. The CDR3 reads CASSLRGANNEKLFF. DNA for the CDR3: TGTGCCAGCAGTTTAAGGGGTGCGAATAATGAAAAACTGTTTTTT.

This clone was seen just once. The chain has TRBV6-5 and TRBJ1-6; D is ambiguous. The CDR3 totals 12 residues. V lost 6 bases and J lost 14, with 14 bases in between. The germline CDR1 and CDR2 sequences are MNHEY and SVGAGI. Written as DNA, the CDR3 is TGTGCCAGCAGGGAAACCTATTCTACCCTCCACTTT. It yields the protein CASRETYSTLHF.

The chain couples TRBV19 to TRBJ2-1; D uncertain. The CDR3 totals 13 residues. Trimming removed 5 bases from V and 3 bases from J, with 8 bases in between. Germline V gene data show CDR1 as LNHDA and CDR2 as SQIVND (reference sequence). CDR3 coding DNA: TGTGCCAGTAGTTCGCAGAACTACAATGAGCAGTTCTTC. It codes for CASSSQNYNEQFF.

The chain links TRBV19 to TRBJ2-2; D gene ambiguous. The germline V gene encodes CDR1 LNHDA and CDR2 SQIVND (reference sequence). This CDR3 contains 11 residues. Trimming stripped 6 bases from V and 7 bases from J, with 6 bases between. CDR3 sequence reads: CASSELGELFF. Written as DNA, the CDR3 is TGTGCCAGTAGCGAACTCGGGGAGCTGTTTTTT.

This chain connects TRBV10-3 to TRBJ2-5; D possibly matches TRBD1 or TRBD2 (6 bases each). V was shortened by 2 bases and J by 5 bases, with 12 bases between the two germline ends. The CDR3 extends over 14 amino acids. CDR1 ENHRY and CDR2 SYGVKD come from the germline V gene. CDR3 sequence reads: CAISEVGGGETQYF. The CDR3 DNA reads as TGTGCCATCAGTGAGGTGGGGGGCGGGGAGACCCAGTACTTC.

The chain employs TRBV7-8 and TRBJ1-1; D remains unclear. V was pared by 0 bases and J by 4 bases, with 3 bases between. The germline gives CDR1 SGHVS, CDR2 FQNEAQ. This CDR3 is built from 12 residues. CDR3 residues: CASSLAGTEAFF. In nucleotides, the CDR3 is TGTGCCAGCAGCTTAGCTGGCACTGAAGCTTTCTTT.

V gene TRBV5-5 combines with J gene TRBJ2-2; D call uncertain. V was clipped by 6 bases and J by 5 bases, with 20 bases between them. CDR3 size: 16 residues. Per germline, CDR1 SGHKS and CDR2 YYEKEE (reference sequence). The CDR3 loop reads CASTSSTLRSTGELFF. The CDR3 DNA reads as TGTGCCAGCACCTCCTCGACCCTTAGGTCTACCGGGGAGCTGTTTTTT.

With respect to this clone: At one boundary the junction diverges from the germline segment, which might be a read error. This chain joins TRBV6-4 and TRBJ2-3; TRBD2 agrees at 8 bases. The CDR3 is 16 residues long. CDR1 is MRHNA, CDR2 SNTAGT, per germline. The CDR3 region has the DNA TGTGCCAGCAGTGAAGCGGGCGGGGGGACCACAGGTACGCAGTATTTT. It specifies CASSEAGGGTTGTQYF.

This sequence joins TRBV5-6 and TRBJ1-2; the match to TRBD1 covers 7 bases. After removal of 4 bases from V and 5 bases from J, the junction contained 8 bases not matched to a gene. CDR1 SGHDT and CDR2 YYEEEE come from the germline V gene. The CDR3 is 14 amino acids. The CDR3 reads CASSLEGGRYGYTF. The CDR3 region has the DNA TGTGCCAGCAGCCTTGAAGGGGGCCGGTATGGCTACACCTTC. Based on the CDR3 plus reference TRBV5-6 and TRBJ1-2, the full variable domain is DAGVTQSPTHLIKTRGQQVTLRCSPKSGHDTVSWYQQALGQGPQFIFQYYEEEERQRGNFPDRFSGHQFPNYSSELNVNALLLGDSALYLCASSLEGGRYGYTFGSGTRLTVV.

The chain is built from TRBV27 and TRBJ1-2; 8 bases line up with TRBD1. J lost 8 bases, V lost 1 base, and 3 bases had no gene match. Germline V gene data show CDR1 as MNHEY and CDR2 as SMNVEV (reference sequence). There are 13 residues in the CDR3. The CDR3 DNA sequence: TGTGCCAGCAGTTTATTTCCAGGGGGCGGCTACACCTTC. This codes for CASSLFPGGGYTF.

By share of the sample, this clone is medium-sized. J is TRBJ2-7 and V is TRBV6-5; D unclear. The CDR3 has 14 residues. V was cut by 6 bases and J by 0 bases, with 12 bases left in between. The germline V gene encodes CDR1 MNHEY and CDR2 SVGAGI. The CDR3 sequence: CASSLGRSSYEQYF. Written as DNA, the CDR3 is TGTGCCAGCAGCTTGGGCCGGAGCTCCTACGAGCAGTACTTC.

This clone was seen only a few times. An end of the junction does not agree with germline; a read error may underlie this. The gene calls are TRBV29-1 and TRBJ2-3; D gene unclear. CDR1 and CDR2 (germline): SQVTM, ANQGSEA. The CDR3 loop spans 15 amino acids. The CDR3 nucleotides are TGCAGCGTTGAAGTCTTGTCGACTCCCACATATACGCAGTATTTT. Protein product: CSVEVLSTPTYTQYF.

This clone appeared a few times. DNA of the CDR3: TGTGCCAGCGGGAATCAGCCCCAGCATTTT. Translating it yields CASGNQPQHF. The rearrangement uses TRBV25-1 and TRBJ1-5, with D hard to call. Germline V gene data show CDR1 as MGHDK and CDR2 as SYGVNS. Trimming removed 8 bases from V and 4 bases from J, with 3 bases in between. This CDR3 has 10 amino acids.

The V call is TRBV7-6, the J call TRBJ2-2, with 8 bases identical to TRBD1. J was trimmed by 1 base and V by 0 bases; bases with no gene match: 4. From germline, CDR1 is SGHVS and CDR2 FNYEAQ. The CDR3 is 17 amino acids. The CDR3 protein is CASSLARGQENTGELFF. CDR3 DNA: TGTGCCAGCAGCTTAGCGCGGGGACAGGAGAACACCGGGGAGCTGTTTTTT.

This clone appeared a single time. The J gene is TRBJ2-5, the V gene TRBV7-9; D is perhaps TRBD2 (6 bases). Germline V CDR1 and CDR2: SEHNR, FQNEAQ (reference sequence). The CDR3 has 15 amino acids. V lost 5 bases, J lost 4 bases, and 17 bases lay in between. In DNA, the CDR3 is TGTGCCAGCAGCCCCCGCGGAGGGGTACGAGAGACCCAGTACTTC. Protein sequence: CASSPRGGVRETQYF.

This clone was seen more than once but under ten times. V is TRBV7-9 and J is TRBJ2-1; D gene uncertain. This CDR3 has 15 residues. The germline V and J ends were trimmed by 5 bases and 8 bases, with 19 bases remaining between them. Germline CDR1 reads SEHNR; CDR2 reads FQNEAQ (reference sequence). For the CDR3, the DNA is TGTGCCAGCAGCCCAATAGACCACTTTGGTGATGAGCAGTTCTTC. This sequence encodes CASSPIDHFGDEQFF. Variable domain in full (rest from reference TRBV7-9 and TRBJ2-1): DTGVSQNPRHKITKRGQNVTFRCDPISEHNRLYWYRQTLGQGPEFLTYFQNEAQLEKSRLLSDRFSAERPKGSFSTLEIQRTEQGDSAMYLCASSPIDHFGDEQFFGPGTRLTVL.

V usage is TRBV7-6 and J usage is TRBJ2-1, with a tentative D call TRBD2 (5 bases). The CDR3 is 14 residues long. Trimming left V 4 bases short and J 7 bases short, with 14 bases between. The germline V gene encodes CDR1 SGHVS and CDR2 FNYEAQ. The chain's CDR3 is CASSSRRVTNEQFF. The CDR3 DNA reads TGTGCCAGCAGCTCCCGGCGGGTTACGAATGAGCAGTTCTTC.

This chain uses TRBV2 with TRBJ2-2; perhaps D is TRBD1 or TRBD2 (5 bases each). This CDR3 contains 16 residues. The germline V gene has CDR1 SNHLY and CDR2 FYNNEI. The germline V and J ends were trimmed by 10 bases and 4 bases, with 22 bases remaining between them. CDR3 residues: CATAERDPIVTGELFF. CDR3 coding DNA: TGTGCCACCGCCGAAAGGGACCCAATAGTCACCGGGGAGCTGTTTTTT.

This chain joins TRBV2 and TRBJ2-7; TRBD2 might be the D (5 bases). Deletions cut 3 bases from V and 2 bases from J, with 11 bases between. This CDR3 is 14 amino acids long. Germline V gene lookup returns CDR1 SNHLY and CDR2 FYNNEI. The CDR3 here is CASSDPGNPYEQYF. The CDR3 DNA sequence: TGTGCCAGCAGTGACCCGGGGAACCCCTACGAGCAGTACTTC.

This rearrangement joins TRBV6-1 to TRBJ1-5, with a weak D call TRBD1 (6 bases). This CDR3 is 14 amino acids long. Per the germline V gene, CDR1 is MNHNS and CDR2 is SASEGT. CDR3 DNA sequence: TGTGCAGGGGGAGGCCTCTTCGGCAATCAGCCCCAGCATTTT. Protein: CAGGGLFGNQPQHF.

The genes are TRBV6-5 and TRBJ1-5; a possible D gene is TRBD1 (5 bases). The germline V and J ends were trimmed by 6 bases and 7 bases, with 10 bases remaining between them. Germline lookup yields CDR1 MNHEY and CDR2 SVGAGI. There are 12 residues in the CDR3. The CDR3 nucleotides are TGTGCCAGCAGCCCCAGGGACCAGCCCCAGCATTTT. It is translated as CASSPRDQPQHF.

The chain links TRBV7-6 to TRBJ2-2; 12 positions match TRBD2. J was trimmed by 0 bases and V by 3 bases; bases with no gene match: 2. The CDR3 totals 17 residues. Germline loops: CDR1 SGHVS, CDR2 FNYEAQ. CDR3 region: CASSFWTSGANTGELFF. Here the CDR3 DNA reads TGTGCCAGCAGCTTCTGGACTAGCGGGGCGAACACCGGGGAGCTGTTTTTT.

The chain employs TRBV6-5 and TRBJ1-2; D possibly corresponds to TRBD1 (6 bases). CDR3 length: 13 residues. Germline CDR1 MNHEY, CDR2 SVGAGI. Between the trimmed V and J ends, which lost 7 bases and 4 bases, there was a span of 13 bases. CDR3 sequence: CASTSDSSYGYTF. Written as DNA, the CDR3 is TGTGCCAGCACCTCGGACAGCAGCTATGGCTACACCTTC.